This TCR beta chain was documented in a study of OX40 agonist ivuxolimab in advanced cancers. Overall study results and limits: With doses of 0.1-3.0 mg/kg, partial responders showed among the lowest clonal expansion. The antigen specificity of the peripheral T cells (those that were expanded) was not determined.

TCRdb's copy holds only in-frame clones and misses some; the assay was immunoSEQ multiplex PCR. The sample shows 75,000 to 100,000 clones, around 92% of them seen only once. The CDR3 extends over 16 amino acids. The V and J ends lost 1 base and 2 bases, in that order; junction bases with no gene match: 6. The V gene's germline CDR1 is SGHTS and CDR2 YDEGEE. As regards this clone: Antigen unknown.

The receptor was isolated from an adult with an advanced solid tumor such as melanoma, head and neck, liver or kidney cancer. The rearrangement links TRBV5-8 to TRBJ2-1, with 7 bases lining up with TRBD1. Sequencing used CD4+ or CD8+ T cells sorted from blood, obtained in a trial of the OX40 agonist ivuxolimab. The CDR3 DNA sequence: TGTGCCAGCAGCTTGATCAGGGGGATCACCTACAATGAGCAGTTCTTC. Its translation: CASSLIRGITYNEQFF.